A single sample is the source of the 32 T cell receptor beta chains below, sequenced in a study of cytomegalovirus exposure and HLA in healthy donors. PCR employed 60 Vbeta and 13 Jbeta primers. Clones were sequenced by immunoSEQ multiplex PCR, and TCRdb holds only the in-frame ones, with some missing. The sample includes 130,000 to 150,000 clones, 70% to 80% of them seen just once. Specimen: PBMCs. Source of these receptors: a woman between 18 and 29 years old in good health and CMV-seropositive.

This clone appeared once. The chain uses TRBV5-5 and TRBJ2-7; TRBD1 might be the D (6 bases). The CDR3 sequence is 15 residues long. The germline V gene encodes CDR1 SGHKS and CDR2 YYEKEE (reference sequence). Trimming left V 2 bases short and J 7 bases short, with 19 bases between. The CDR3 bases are TGTGCCAGCAGCTTCGACAGGCCCTCCCTGGGAGAGCAGTACTTC. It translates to CASSFDRPSLGEQYF.

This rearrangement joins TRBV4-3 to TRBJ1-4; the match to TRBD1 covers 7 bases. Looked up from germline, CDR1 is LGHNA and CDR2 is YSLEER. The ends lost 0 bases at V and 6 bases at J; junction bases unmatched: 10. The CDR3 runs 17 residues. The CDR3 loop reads CASSQDGLRGLDEKLFF. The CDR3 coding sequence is TGCGCCAGCAGCCAAGACGGGTTGAGGGGGCTCGATGAAAAACTGTTTTTT.

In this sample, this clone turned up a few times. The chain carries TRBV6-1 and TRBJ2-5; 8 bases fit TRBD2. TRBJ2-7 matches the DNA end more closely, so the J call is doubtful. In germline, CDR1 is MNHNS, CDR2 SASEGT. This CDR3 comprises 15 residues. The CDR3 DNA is TGTGCCAGCAGGTTGTCGGGGGGGCTCATCCTCGAGCAGTACTTC. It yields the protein CASRLSGGLILEQYF.

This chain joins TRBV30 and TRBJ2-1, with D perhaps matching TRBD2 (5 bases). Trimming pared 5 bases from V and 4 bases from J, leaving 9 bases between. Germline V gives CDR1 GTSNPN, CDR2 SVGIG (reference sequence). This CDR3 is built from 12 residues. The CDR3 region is CAWGRGYNEQFF. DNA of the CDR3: TGTGCCTGGGGTCGCGGGTACAATGAGCAGTTCTTC.

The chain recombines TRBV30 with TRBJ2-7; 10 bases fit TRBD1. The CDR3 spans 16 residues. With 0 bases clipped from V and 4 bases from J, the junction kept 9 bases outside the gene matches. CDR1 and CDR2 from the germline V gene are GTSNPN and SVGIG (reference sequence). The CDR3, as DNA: TGTGCCTGGAGTGTGTCGCGGACAGGGGGTATATACGAGCAGTACTTC. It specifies CAWSVSRTGGIYEQYF. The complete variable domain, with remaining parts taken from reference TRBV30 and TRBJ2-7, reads SQTIHQWPATLVQPVGSPLSLECTVEGTSNPNLYWYRQAAGRGLQLLFYSVGIGQISSEVPQNLSASRPQDRQFILSSKKLLLSDSGFYLCAWSVSRTGGIYEQYFGPGTRLTVT.

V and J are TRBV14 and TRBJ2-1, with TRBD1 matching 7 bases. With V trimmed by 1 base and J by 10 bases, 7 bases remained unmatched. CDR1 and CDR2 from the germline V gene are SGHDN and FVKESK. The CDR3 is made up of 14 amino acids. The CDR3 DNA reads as TGTGCCAGCAGCCAAGTGGGAACAGGGGCGGAGCAGTTCTTC. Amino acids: CASSQVGTGAEQFF.

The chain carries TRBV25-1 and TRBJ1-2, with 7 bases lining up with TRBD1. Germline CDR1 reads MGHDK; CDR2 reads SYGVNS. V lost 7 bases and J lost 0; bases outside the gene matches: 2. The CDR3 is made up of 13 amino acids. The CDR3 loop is CASTGGANYGYTF. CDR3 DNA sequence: TGTGCCAGCACAGGGGGAGCTAACTATGGCTACACCTTC.

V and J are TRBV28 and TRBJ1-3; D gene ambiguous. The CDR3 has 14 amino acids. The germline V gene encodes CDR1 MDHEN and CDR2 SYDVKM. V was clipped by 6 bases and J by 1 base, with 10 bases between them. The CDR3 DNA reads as TGTGCCAGCAGATCCCCGGGGTCTGGAAACACCATATATTTT. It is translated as CASRSPGSGNTIYF.

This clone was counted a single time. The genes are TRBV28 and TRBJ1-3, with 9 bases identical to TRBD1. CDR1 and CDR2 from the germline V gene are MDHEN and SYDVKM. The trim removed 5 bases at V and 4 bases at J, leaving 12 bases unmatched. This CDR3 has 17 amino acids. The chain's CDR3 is CASSHHPGTGSGNTIYF. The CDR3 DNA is TGTGCCAGCAGTCACCACCCCGGGACAGGGTCCGGAAACACCATATATTTT.

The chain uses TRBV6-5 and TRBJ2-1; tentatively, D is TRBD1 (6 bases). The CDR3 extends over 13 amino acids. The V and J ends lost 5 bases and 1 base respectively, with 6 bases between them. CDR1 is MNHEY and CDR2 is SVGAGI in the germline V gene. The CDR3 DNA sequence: TGTGCCAGCAGTACAGGGTCCTACAATGAGCAGTTCTTC. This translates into CASSTGSYNEQFF.

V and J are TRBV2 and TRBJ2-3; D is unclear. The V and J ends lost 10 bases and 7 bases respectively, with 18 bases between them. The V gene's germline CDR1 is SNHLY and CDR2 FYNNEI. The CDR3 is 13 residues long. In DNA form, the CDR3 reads TGTGCCACCAAACTAAGCCTCCTGAATACGCAGTATTTT. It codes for CATKLSLLNTQYF.

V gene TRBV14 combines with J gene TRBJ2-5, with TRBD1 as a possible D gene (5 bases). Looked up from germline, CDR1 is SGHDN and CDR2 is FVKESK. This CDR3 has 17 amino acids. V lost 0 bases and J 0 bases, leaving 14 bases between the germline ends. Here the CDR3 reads CASSQDEAREDQETQYF. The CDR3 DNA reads TGTGCCAGCAGCCAAGATGAGGCCAGGGAAGACCAAGAGACCCAGTACTTC.

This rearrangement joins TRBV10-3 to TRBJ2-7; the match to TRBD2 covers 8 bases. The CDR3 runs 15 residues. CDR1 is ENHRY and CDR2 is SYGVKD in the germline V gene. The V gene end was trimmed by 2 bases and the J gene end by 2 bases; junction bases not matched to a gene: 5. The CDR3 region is CAISETGGTAYEQYF. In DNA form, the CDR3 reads TGTGCCATCAGTGAGACGGGGGGGACGGCCTACGAGCAGTACTTC.

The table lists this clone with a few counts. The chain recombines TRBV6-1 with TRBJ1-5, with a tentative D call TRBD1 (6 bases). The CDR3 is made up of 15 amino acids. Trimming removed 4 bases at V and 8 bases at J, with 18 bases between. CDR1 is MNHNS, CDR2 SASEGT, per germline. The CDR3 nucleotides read TGTGCCAGCAGTGGGGGGGGGCTTACAATCAAGCCCCAGCATTTT. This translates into CASSGGGLTIKPQHF.

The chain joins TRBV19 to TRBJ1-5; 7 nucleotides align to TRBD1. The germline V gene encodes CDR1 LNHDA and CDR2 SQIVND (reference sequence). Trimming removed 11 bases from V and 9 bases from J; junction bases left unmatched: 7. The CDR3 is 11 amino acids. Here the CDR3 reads CAAQGVGPQHF. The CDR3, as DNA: TGTGCCGCGCAGGGGGTAGGGCCCCAGCATTTT. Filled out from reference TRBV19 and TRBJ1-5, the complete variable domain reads DGGITQSPKYLFRKEGQNVTLSCEQNLNHDAMYWYRQDPGQGLRLIYYSQIVNDFQKGDIAEGYSVSREKKESFPLTVTSAQKNPTAFYLCAAQGVGPQHFGDGTRLSIL.

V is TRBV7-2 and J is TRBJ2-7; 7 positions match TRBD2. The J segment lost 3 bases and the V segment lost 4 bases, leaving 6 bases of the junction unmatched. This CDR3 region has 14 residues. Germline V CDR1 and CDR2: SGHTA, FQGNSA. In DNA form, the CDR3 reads TGTGCCAGCAGCTCGCGACTAGCTCGCTACGAGCAGTACTTC. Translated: CASSSRLARYEQYF. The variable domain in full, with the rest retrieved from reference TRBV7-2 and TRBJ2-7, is GAGVSQSPSNKVTEKGKDVELRCDPISGHTALYWYRQSLGQGLEFLIYFQGNSAPDKSGLPSDRFSAERTGGSVSTLTIQRTQQEDSAVYLCASSSRLARYEQYFGPGTRLTVT.

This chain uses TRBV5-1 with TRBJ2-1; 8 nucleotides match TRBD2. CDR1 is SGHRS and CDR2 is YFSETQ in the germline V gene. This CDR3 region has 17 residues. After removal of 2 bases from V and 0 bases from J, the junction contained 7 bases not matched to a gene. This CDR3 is CASSLGTGLVSYNEQFF. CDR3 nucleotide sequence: TGCGCCAGCAGCTTAGGTACGGGACTAGTCTCCTACAATGAGCAGTTCTTC.

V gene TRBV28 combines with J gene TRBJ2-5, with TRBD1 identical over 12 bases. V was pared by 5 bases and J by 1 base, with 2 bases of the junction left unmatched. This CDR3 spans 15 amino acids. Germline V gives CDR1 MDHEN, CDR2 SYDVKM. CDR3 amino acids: CASSRDRGPQETQYF. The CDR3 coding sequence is TGTGCCAGCAGTCGGGACAGGGGGCCCCAAGAGACCCAGTACTTC.

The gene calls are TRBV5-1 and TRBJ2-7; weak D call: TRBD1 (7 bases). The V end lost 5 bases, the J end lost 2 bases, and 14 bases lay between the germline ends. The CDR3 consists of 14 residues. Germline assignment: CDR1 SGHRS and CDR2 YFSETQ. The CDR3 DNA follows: TGCGCCAGCAGTTCTCAGGGGGGTACCTACGAGCAGTACTTC. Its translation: CASSSQGGTYEQYF.

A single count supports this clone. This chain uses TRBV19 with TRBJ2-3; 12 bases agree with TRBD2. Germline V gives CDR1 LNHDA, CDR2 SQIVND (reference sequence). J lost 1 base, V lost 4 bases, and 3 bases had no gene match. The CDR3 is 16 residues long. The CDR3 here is CASSTLAGGRTDTQYF. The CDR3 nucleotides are TGTGCCAGTAGTACACTAGCGGGGGGACGCACAGATACGCAGTATTTT.

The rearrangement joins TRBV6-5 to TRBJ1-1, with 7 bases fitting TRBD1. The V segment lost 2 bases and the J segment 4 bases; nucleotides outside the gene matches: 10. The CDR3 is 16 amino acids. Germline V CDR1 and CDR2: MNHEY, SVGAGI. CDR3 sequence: CASSYDMTGQFTEAFF. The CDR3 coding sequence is TGTGCCAGCAGTTACGATATGACGGGACAGTTCACTGAAGCTTTCTTT.

The CDR3 reads CASSVSRPGEQYF. As DNA, the CDR3 is TGTGCCAGCAGTGTCTCCCGCCCGGGGGAGCAGTACTTC. The V and J genes are TRBV6-1 and TRBJ2-7, with a tentative D call TRBD2 (5 bases). The CDR3 consists of 13 residues. CDR1 is MNHNS and CDR2 is SASEGT in the germline V gene. The V end lost 4 bases, the J end lost 7 bases, and 14 bases lay between the germline ends.

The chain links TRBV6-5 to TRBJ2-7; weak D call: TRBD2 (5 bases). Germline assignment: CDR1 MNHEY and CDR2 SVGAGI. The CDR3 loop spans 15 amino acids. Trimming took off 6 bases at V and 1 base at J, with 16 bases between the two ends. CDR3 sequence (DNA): TGTGCCAGCAGACCACTACGAGGGATTTCCTACGAGCAGTACTTC. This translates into CASRPLRGISYEQYF.

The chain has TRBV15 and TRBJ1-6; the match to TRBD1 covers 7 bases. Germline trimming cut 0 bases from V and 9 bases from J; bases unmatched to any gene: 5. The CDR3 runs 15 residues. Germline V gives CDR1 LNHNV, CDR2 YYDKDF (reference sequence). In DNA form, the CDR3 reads TGTGCCACCAGCAGAGAGAGGGGGCGTTCTTCACCCCTCCACTTT. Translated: CATSRERGRSSPLHF.

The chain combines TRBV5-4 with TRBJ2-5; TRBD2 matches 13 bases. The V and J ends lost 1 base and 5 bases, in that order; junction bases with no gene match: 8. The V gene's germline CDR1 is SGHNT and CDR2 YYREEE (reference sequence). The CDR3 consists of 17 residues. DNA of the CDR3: TGTGCCAGCAGCTTGTTACTAGCGGGGGGGCCGGCGGAGACCCAGTACTTC. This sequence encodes CASSLLLAGGPAETQYF.

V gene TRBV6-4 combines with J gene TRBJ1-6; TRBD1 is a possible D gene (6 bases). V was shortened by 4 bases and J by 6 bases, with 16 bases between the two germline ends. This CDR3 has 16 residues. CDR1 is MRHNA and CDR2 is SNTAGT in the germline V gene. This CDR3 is CASSAFSTGLNSPLHF. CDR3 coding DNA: TGTGCCAGCAGTGCTTTTTCGACAGGCCTTAATTCACCCCTCCACTTT.

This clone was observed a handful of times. The CDR3 bases are TGTGCCACCACCGGCGGCTATGGCTACACCTTC. Translated: CATTGGYGYTF. The chain carries TRBV19 and TRBJ1-2; D gene ambiguous. The V gene lost 10 bases and the J gene lost 4 bases, with 10 bases spanning the gap. CDR1 is LNHDA and CDR2 is SQIVND in the germline V gene (reference sequence). CDR3 length: 11 amino acids.

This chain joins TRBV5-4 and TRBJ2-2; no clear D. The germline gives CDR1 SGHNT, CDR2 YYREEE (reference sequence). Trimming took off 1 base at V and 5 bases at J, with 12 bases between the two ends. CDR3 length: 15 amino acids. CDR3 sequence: CASSLRGAVTGELFF. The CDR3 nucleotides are TGTGCCAGCAGCTTGAGAGGAGCTGTGACCGGGGAGCTGTTTTTT.

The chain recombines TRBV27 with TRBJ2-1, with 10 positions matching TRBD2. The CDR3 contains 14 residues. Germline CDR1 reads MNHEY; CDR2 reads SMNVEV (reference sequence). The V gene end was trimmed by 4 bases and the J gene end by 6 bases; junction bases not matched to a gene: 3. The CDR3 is CASSSLAGANEQFF. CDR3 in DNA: TGTGCCAGCAGTTCGCTAGCGGGGGCCAATGAGCAGTTCTTC.

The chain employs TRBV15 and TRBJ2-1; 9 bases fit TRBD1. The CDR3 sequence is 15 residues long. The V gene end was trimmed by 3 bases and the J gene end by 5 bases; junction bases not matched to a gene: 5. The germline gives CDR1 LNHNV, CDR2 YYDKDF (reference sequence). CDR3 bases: TGTGCCACCAGCAGCTATCGGGACAGGGACAATGAGCAGTTCTTC. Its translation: CATSSYRDRDNEQFF.

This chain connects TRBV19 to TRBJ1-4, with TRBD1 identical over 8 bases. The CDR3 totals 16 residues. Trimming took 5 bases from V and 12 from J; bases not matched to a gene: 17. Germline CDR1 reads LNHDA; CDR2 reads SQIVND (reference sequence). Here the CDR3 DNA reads TGTGCCAGTAGTCCCCCTTTTTTTCAGGGGGCTTTCGAACTGTTTTTT. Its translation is CASSPPFFQGAFELFF.

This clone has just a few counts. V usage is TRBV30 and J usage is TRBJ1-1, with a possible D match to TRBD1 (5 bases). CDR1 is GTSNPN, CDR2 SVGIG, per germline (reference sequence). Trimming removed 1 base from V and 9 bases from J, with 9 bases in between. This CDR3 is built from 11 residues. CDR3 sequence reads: CAWSEQGKAFF. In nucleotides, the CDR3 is TGTGCCTGGAGTGAGCAGGGAAAAGCTTTCTTT.